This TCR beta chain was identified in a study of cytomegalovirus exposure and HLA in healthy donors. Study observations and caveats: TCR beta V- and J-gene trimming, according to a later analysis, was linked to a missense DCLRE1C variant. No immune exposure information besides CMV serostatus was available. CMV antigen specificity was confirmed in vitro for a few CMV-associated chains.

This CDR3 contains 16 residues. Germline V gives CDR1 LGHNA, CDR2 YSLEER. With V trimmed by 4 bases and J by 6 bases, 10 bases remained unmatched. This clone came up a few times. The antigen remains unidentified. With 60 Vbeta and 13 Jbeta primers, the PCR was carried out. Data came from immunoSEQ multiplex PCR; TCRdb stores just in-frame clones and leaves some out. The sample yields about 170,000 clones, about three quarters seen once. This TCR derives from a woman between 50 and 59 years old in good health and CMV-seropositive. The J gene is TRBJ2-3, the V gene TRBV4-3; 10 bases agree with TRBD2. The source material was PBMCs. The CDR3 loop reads CASSPVGSGGSDTQYF. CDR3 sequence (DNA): TGCGCCAGCAGCCCGGTGGGTAGCGGGGGGTCCGATACGCAGTATTTT.